A single sample gave rise to the 31 T cell receptor beta chains below, sequenced in a study of blood T cell repertoires in COVID-19. Sequencing was performed with immunoSEQ multiplex PCR; in TCRdb, only in-frame clones are kept and a portion is missing. The sample has some 140,000 clones, approximately 86% seen once. Sequencing was performed on peripheral blood. The receptors come from a woman in her forties or fifties who had recovered from COVID-19.

The chain links TRBV30 to TRBJ2-2; D gene uncertain. The V end was cut by 3 bases, the J end by 4 bases, with 12 bases between. Germline-derived CDR1 and CDR2 are GTSNPN and SVGIG (reference sequence). CDR3 size: 14 residues. The CDR3 loop reads CAWRVKLPTGELFF. CDR3 nucleotides: TGTGCCTGGAGGGTTAAGCTACCCACCGGGGAGCTGTTTTTT.

The genes are TRBV4-1 and TRBJ2-7; tentatively, D is TRBD1 (5 bases). This CDR3 is 15 amino acids long. Trimming removed 0 bases from V and 2 bases from J, with 11 bases in between. Looked up from germline, CDR1 is MGHRA and CDR2 is YSYEKL. The CDR3 DNA follows: TGCGCCAGCAGCCAAGACGAGACAGTAACCTACGAGCAGTACTTC. This gives the protein CASSQDETVTYEQYF.

The chain couples TRBV5-1 to TRBJ2-3; unclear D gene. Germline loops: CDR1 SGHRS, CDR2 YFSETQ. Trimming shortened V by 4 bases and J by 1 base, and 10 bases separated the two germline ends. This CDR3 has 14 amino acids. The CDR3 loop is CASSPEERTDTQYF. The DNA of the CDR3 is TGCGCCAGCAGCCCAGAGGAGCGCACAGATACGCAGTATTTT. The variable domain in full, completed from reference TRBV5-1 and TRBJ2-3, reads KAGVTQTPRYLIKTRGQQVTLSCSPISGHRSVSWYQQTPGQGLQFLFEYFSETQRNKGNFPGRFSGRQFSNSRSEMNVSTLELGDSALYLCASSPEERTDTQYFGPGTRLTVL.

The chain couples TRBV7-2 to TRBJ1-2; no clear D. Germline V gene sequence: CDR1 SGHTA, CDR2 FQGNSA. V lost 1 base and J lost 4, with 10 bases in between. This CDR3 has 14 amino acids. This chain's CDR3 is CASSLGPGTYGYTF. The CDR3 DNA sequence: TGTGCCAGCAGCTTAGGTCCGGGAACCTATGGCTACACCTTC.

This chain uses TRBV11-2 with TRBJ2-1; unclear D gene. The CDR3 spans 14 residues. Looked up from germline, CDR1 is SGHAT and CDR2 is FQNNGV. Trimming cost V 2 bases and J 5 bases, with 10 bases left between them. CDR3 sequence (DNA): TGTGCCAGCAGCTTATCCCACAGAAACAATGAGCAGTTCTTC. Encoded protein: CASSLSHRNNEQFF.

The rearrangement links TRBV7-8 to TRBJ2-3; D call uncertain. There are 13 residues in the CDR3. Trimming stripped 11 bases from V and 2 bases from J, with 14 bases between. The V gene's germline CDR1 is SGHVS and CDR2 FQNEAQ. The CDR3 region has the DNA TGTGCCGCGTCAGGTGGCCTCACAGATACGCAGTATTTT. Its protein is CAASGGLTDTQYF. The complete variable domain, with remaining parts taken from reference TRBV7-8 and TRBJ2-3, reads GAGVSQSPRYKVAKRGQDVALRCDPISGHVSLFWYQQALGQGPEFLTYFQNEAQLDKSGLPSDRFFAERPEGSVSTLKIQRTQQEDSAVYLCAASGGLTDTQYFGPGTRLTVL.

The chain uses TRBV6-2 or TRBV6-3 and TRBJ2-7, with 7 bases fitting TRBD2. Germline V gene data show CDR1 as MNHEY and CDR2 as SVGEGT. J was trimmed by 2 bases and V by 4 bases; bases with no gene match: 5. The CDR3 is 14 residues long. CDR3 in DNA: TGTGCCAGCAGTTTGGCTAGCGGTACCTACGAGCAGTACTTC. Its translation: CASSLASGTYEQYF.

The rearrangement uses TRBV20-1 and TRBJ1-5, with 8 positions matching TRBD1. Germline-derived CDR1 and CDR2 are DFQATT and SNEGSKA (reference sequence). V shed 3 bases, J shed 3 bases, and the junction held 13 bases outside the gene matches. This CDR3 contains 17 residues. CDR3 residues: CSASRGQGAVYNQPQHF. The CDR3 nucleotides read TGCAGTGCTAGTAGGGGCCAGGGGGCCGTTTACAATCAGCCCCAGCATTTT.

The chain recombines TRBV2 with TRBJ1-2; D ambiguous. From germline, CDR1 is SNHLY and CDR2 FYNNEI. Trimming removed 3 bases at V and 5 bases at J, with 13 bases between. CDR3 size: 14 residues. The CDR3 sequence: CASSERAGRYGYTF. CDR3 coding DNA: TGTGCCAGCAGTGAGAGGGCAGGTAGATATGGCTACACCTTC.

CDR3 in DNA: TGTGCCAGCAGCTCGACAGGAGTACAGCCCCAGCATTTT. It translates to CASSSTGVQPQHF. The chain couples TRBV7-9 to TRBJ1-5; D perhaps matches TRBD1 (6 bases). Trimming took 4 bases from V and 7 from J, leaving 11 bases between them. The germline CDR1 and CDR2 sequences are SEHNR and FQNEAQ (reference sequence). This CDR3 has 13 residues.

V usage is TRBV15 and J usage is TRBJ1-2, with unresolved D. Germline lookup yields CDR1 LNHNV and CDR2 YYDKDF (reference sequence). Trimming pared 5 bases from V and 3 bases from J, leaving 7 bases between. This CDR3 is 12 amino acids long. CDR3 bases: TGTGCCACCAGCGAGGCATACTATGGCTACACCTTC. Translation gives CATSEAYYGYTF.

The V call is TRBV6-5, the J call TRBJ1-5, with a weak D call TRBD1 (6 bases). This CDR3 has 13 residues. Germline V gene lookup returns CDR1 MNHEY and CDR2 SVGAGI. V lost 2 bases to trimming and J lost 7 bases, with 9 bases between them. This chain's CDR3 is CASSYDRKQPQHF. Here the CDR3 DNA reads TGTGCCAGCAGTTACGACAGGAAGCAGCCCCAGCATTTT.

This sequence joins TRBV5-1 and TRBJ1-1; 7 nucleotides line up with TRBD1. The CDR3 is made up of 14 amino acids. V was pared by 5 bases and J by 3 bases, with 7 bases of the junction left unmatched. Germline V lookup: CDR1 SGHRS, CDR2 YFSETQ. DNA of the CDR3: TGCGCCAGCAGACCTGACAGGGCCCACACTGAAGCTTTCTTT. It encodes CASRPDRAHTEAFF.

V is TRBV5-1 and J is TRBJ2-6; 7 bases fit TRBD1. CDR1 is SGHRS and CDR2 is YFSETQ in the germline V gene. This CDR3 comprises 15 residues. Trimming at V came to 5 bases and at J to 4 bases, leaving 6 bases not matched to a gene. This CDR3 reads CASSDRAGGANVLTF. DNA for the CDR3: TGCGCCAGCAGTGACAGGGCTGGCGGGGCCAACGTCCTGACTTTC. Together with reference TRBV5-1 and TRBJ2-6, the CDR3 gives the full variable domain: KAGVTQTPRYLIKTRGQQVTLSCSPISGHRSVSWYQQTPGQGLQFLFEYFSETQRNKGNFPGRFSGRQFSNSRSEMNVSTLELGDSALYLCASSDRAGGANVLTFGAGSRLTVL.

V gene TRBV5-1 combines with J gene TRBJ2-1; 7 bases align to TRBD1. After removal of 2 bases from V and 1 base from J, the junction contained 3 bases not matched to a gene. This CDR3 is built from 15 residues. Looked up from germline, CDR1 is SGHRS and CDR2 is YFSETQ. This CDR3 is CASSLQGTSYNEQFF. CDR3 DNA sequence: TGCGCCAGCAGCTTACAGGGGACGTCCTACAATGAGCAGTTCTTC.

This rearrangement joins TRBV9 to TRBJ2-5; tentative D call: TRBD1 (6 bases). This CDR3 contains 15 residues. CDR1 SGDLS and CDR2 YYNGEE come from the germline V gene. V was trimmed by 2 bases and J by 3 bases, leaving 14 bases between them. DNA of the CDR3: TGTGCCAGCAGCGTCAGACCCGAGGGGGAAGAGACCCAGTACTTC. It codes for CASSVRPEGEETQYF.

J is TRBJ1-5 and V is TRBV20-1, with D uncertain. There are 14 residues in the CDR3. Germline lookup yields CDR1 DFQATT and CDR2 SNEGSKA (reference sequence). Between the trimmed V and J ends, which lost 3 bases and 4 bases, there was a span of 13 bases. DNA for the CDR3: TGCAGTGCTAGTGCAGCGCGGGATAATCAGCCCCAGCATTTT. As protein: CSASAARDNQPQHF.

The V gene is TRBV6-4, the J gene TRBJ1-1, with TRBD1 as a possible D gene (6 bases). The germline V and J ends were trimmed by 2 bases and 5 bases, with 9 bases remaining between them. Germline lookup yields CDR1 MRHNA and CDR2 SNTAGT. The CDR3 has 13 amino acids. Here the CDR3 reads CASSDNRETEAFF. The CDR3 bases are TGTGCCAGCAGTGACAACAGGGAGACTGAAGCTTTCTTT.

The chain recombines TRBV4-1 with TRBJ1-5; possibly TRBD1 for D (6 bases). CDR3 length equals 17 residues. Trimming stripped 0 bases from V and 2 bases from J, with 14 bases between. From germline, CDR1 is MGHRA and CDR2 YSYEKL. The CDR3 sequence: CASSQEAGAVGNQPQHF. CDR3 DNA: TGCGCCAGCAGCCAAGAAGCAGGGGCGGTCGGCAATCAGCCCCAGCATTTT.

The chain uses TRBV5-1 and TRBJ2-2, with 8 bases matching TRBD1. With 4 bases clipped from V and 1 base from J, the junction kept 6 bases outside the gene matches. The germline CDR1 and CDR2 sequences are SGHRS and YFSETQ. This CDR3 has 16 residues. The CDR3 spells CASSVAGTGNTGELFF. The DNA of the CDR3 is TGCGCCAGCAGCGTAGCTGGGACAGGGAACACCGGGGAGCTGTTTTTT.

The V gene is TRBV4-3, the J gene TRBJ2-7, with TRBD2 as a possible D gene (6 bases). Germline lookup yields CDR1 LGHNA and CDR2 YSLEER. V shed 0 bases and J shed 3 bases, with 12 bases lying between them. This CDR3 is built from 15 residues. The CDR3 nucleotides are TGCGCCAGCAGCCAAGAGGCGGGATACGACTACGAGCAGTACTTC. This codes for CASSQEAGYDYEQYF.

A few counts support this clone. This chain connects TRBV5-1 to TRBJ1-1, with D perhaps TRBD1 (5 bases). V lost 4 bases and J lost 1, with 17 bases in between. Germline V lookup: CDR1 SGHRS, CDR2 YFSETQ. The CDR3 loop spans 16 amino acids. CDR3 sequence: CASSTILVGENTEAFF. DNA for the CDR3: TGCGCCAGCAGCACTATTCTGGTAGGGGAGAACACTGAAGCTTTCTTT.

The V and J genes are TRBV5-1 and TRBJ1-2, with D possibly TRBD1 on 6 matching bases. V gave up 5 bases and J gave up 8 bases, with 16 bases separating them. CDR1 is SGHRS and CDR2 is YFSETQ in the germline V gene. CDR3 length: 13 amino acids. CDR3 region: CASRPPGHDGYTF. In nucleotides, the CDR3 is TGCGCCAGCAGACCTCCGGGACACGACGGCTACACCTTC. Looking up the rest from reference TRBV5-1 and TRBJ1-2 gives the full variable domain: KAGVTQTPRYLIKTRGQQVTLSCSPISGHRSVSWYQQTPGQGLQFLFEYFSETQRNKGNFPGRFSGRQFSNSRSEMNVSTLELGDSALYLCASRPPGHDGYTFGSGTRLTVV.

V is TRBV5-6 and J is TRBJ2-2; 8 bases fit TRBD2. The CDR3 is 18 amino acids. Trimming at V came to 5 bases and at J to 0 bases, leaving 12 bases not matched to a gene. CDR1 and CDR2 (germline): SGHDT, YYEEEE. CDR3 sequence reads: CASSSPRDSGANTGELFF. CDR3 sequence (DNA): TGTGCCAGCAGTTCCCCTCGGGATAGCGGGGCGAACACCGGGGAGCTGTTTTTT.

The rearrangement links TRBV4-3 to TRBJ2-1; 9 bases line up with TRBD2. J gave up 7 bases and V 4 bases, and 14 bases lay outside the gene matches. Germline V CDR1 and CDR2: LGHNA, YSLEER. The CDR3 contains 17 residues. The CDR3 bases are TGCGCCAGCAGCCCCTCCCCCGCTAGCGGGATAGGAAATGAGCAGTTCTTC. Translation gives CASSPSPASGIGNEQFF.

The chain joins TRBV29-1 to TRBJ2-1, with 7 bases lining up with TRBD2. This CDR3 contains 12 residues. V was clipped by 3 bases and J by 9 bases; unmatched bases: 5. Germline lookup yields CDR1 SQVTM and CDR2 ANQGSEA. The CDR3 region is CSVEGGSPEQFF. For the CDR3, the DNA is TGCAGCGTTGAGGGCGGGAGTCCTGAGCAGTTCTTC.

V usage is TRBV15 and J usage is TRBJ1-3; 7 bases are shared with TRBD1. With 0 bases clipped from V and 10 bases from J, the junction kept 6 bases outside the gene matches. The CDR3 consists of 14 residues. Germline CDR1 reads LNHNV; CDR2 reads YYDKDF (reference sequence). CDR3 sequence: CATSRDGDRPTIYF. CDR3 DNA sequence: TGTGCCACCAGCAGAGATGGGGACAGACCTACCATATATTTT.

This rearrangement joins TRBV5-1 to TRBJ2-7; 10 nucleotides line up with TRBD1. The CDR3 length is 14 residues. With 7 bases clipped from V and 3 bases from J, the junction kept 7 bases outside the gene matches. CDR1 and CDR2 (germline): SGHRS, YFSETQ. The CDR3 protein is CASASGTGVYEQYF. CDR3 in DNA: TGCGCCAGCGCTAGTGGGACAGGGGTCTACGAGCAGTACTTC.

This sequence joins TRBV18 and TRBJ1-6, with D perhaps TRBD1 (6 bases). Germline V gene sequence: CDR1 KGHSH, CDR2 LQKENI. Trimming shortened V by 6 bases and J by 7 bases, and 13 bases separated the two germline ends. The CDR3 contains 14 residues. This CDR3 is CASSEDRKNSPLHF. CDR3 nucleotides: TGTGCCAGCTCGGAAGACAGGAAAAATTCACCCCTCCACTTT. The full variable domain, its missing parts supplied by reference TRBV18 and TRBJ1-6, is NAGVMQNPRHLVRRRGQEARLRCSPMKGHSHVYWYRQLPEEGLKFMVYLQKENIIDESGMPKERFSAEFPKEGPSILRIQQVVRGDSAAYFCASSEDRKNSPLHFGNGTRLTVT.

This chain connects TRBV19 to TRBJ1-1; 7 bases align to TRBD1. Germline V gene data show CDR1 as LNHDA and CDR2 as SQIVND (reference sequence). The CDR3 runs to 12 residues. Trimming took 5 bases from V and 5 from J; bases not matched to a gene: 2. CDR3 residues: CASSFRGTEAFF. The CDR3 DNA is TGTGCCAGTAGTTTCAGGGGGACTGAAGCTTTCTTT.

The chain carries TRBV10-3 and TRBJ1-1; D is perhaps TRBD1 (5 bases). The CDR3 covers 13 residues. Germline assignment: CDR1 ENHRY and CDR2 SYGVKD. Between the trimmed V and J ends, which lost 4 bases and 3 bases, there was a span of 9 bases. CDR3 nucleotides: TGTGCCATCAGTGCGGTGACAGACACTGAAGCTTTCTTT. It encodes CAISAVTDTEAFF.